This T cell receptor beta chain is from a study of T cell changes during pregnancy in multiple sclerosis. Using immunoSEQ multiplex PCR, the repertoire was profiled, and TCRdb retains in-frame clones only, with some absent. The sample includes 37,000 or so clones, roughly 94% seen only once; the top ten take roughly 1.7%. Trimming cost V 4 bases and J 5 bases; bases outside gene matches: 13. The length of the CDR3 is 16 residues. CDR1 and CDR2 (germline): SGHDT, YYEEEE. V gene TRBV5-6 combines with J gene TRBJ2-5; 8 bases fit TRBD1. This sequence was found in a female donor with multiple sclerosis, enrolled in a pregnancy study. Sequencing used peripheral blood, obtained in the third trimester of pregnancy. The CDR3 coding sequence is TGTGCCAGCAGCCCCCCGAGGGGACAGGAACGGGAGACCCAGTACTTC. Amino acid sequence: CASSPPRGQERETQYF.